These 28 T cell receptor beta chains were all obtained from the same sample, sequenced in a study of T cell repertoires in cytomegalovirus infection. TCRdb re-called the reads with MiXCR, one entry per CDR3 protein. This sample has hundreds of thousands of distinct CDR3 sequences; more than 8% occur once, and the top ten carry 3.5% to 4.5%. Sequencing was performed on PBMCs. These TCRs come from a human donor in good health (CMV status not recorded). Some clones in this sample may be carry-over from other donors' samples.

The chain is built from TRBV19 and TRBJ2-2, with TRBD1 matching over 8 bases. This CDR3 region has 16 residues. From germline, CDR1 is LNHDA and CDR2 SQIVND (reference sequence). V was pared by 9 bases and J by 0 bases, with 9 bases of the junction left unmatched. Written as DNA, the CDR3 is TGTGCCAGCCGAATTCCGGGACAGGCGAACACCGGGGAGCTGTTTTTT. Translated, it gives CASRIPGQANTGELFF.

This clonotype was seen repeatedly, ten times or more. V usage is TRBV10-3 and J usage is TRBJ1-5; a possible D gene is TRBD1 (5 bases). The V gene's germline CDR1 is ENHRY and CDR2 SYGVKD. The CDR3 totals 14 residues. V lost 6 bases and J lost 0, with 9 bases in between. CDR3 nucleotides: TGTGCCATCAGACCCACAGGTAGCAATCAGCCCCAGCATTTT. This encodes CAIRPTGSNQPQHF.

The genes are TRBV6-6 and TRBJ1-6; D ambiguous. Per the germline V gene, CDR1 is MNHNY and CDR2 is SVGAGI (reference sequence). The length of the CDR3 is 15 residues. The ends were cut back, 8 bases at V and 2 bases at J, with 13 bases in the middle. Here the CDR3 reads CASLVTETYNSPLHF. The CDR3 DNA sequence: TGTGCCAGCCTCGTAACAGAAACCTATAATTCACCCCTCCACTTT.

This chain joins TRBV20-1 and TRBJ2-3, with D possibly being TRBD2 (6 bases). This CDR3 has 11 amino acids. Looked up from germline, CDR1 is DFQATT and CDR2 is SNEGSKA (reference sequence). V was shortened by 5 bases and J by 6 bases, with 9 bases between the two germline ends. CDR3 protein: CSAYRGDTQYF. The CDR3 DNA sequence: TGCAGTGCTTACCGGGGGGATACGCAGTATTTT.

With regard to this clonotype: This may stem from a read error, because a much larger clone lies one nucleotide away. The chain carries TRBV12-3 or TRBV12-4 and TRBJ1-1, with D maybe TRBD1 (5 bases). CDR3 length: 12 residues. The CDR3 DNA sequence: TGTGCCAGCAGTTTAAGGGGACCTGAAGCTTCCTTT. Its translation is CASSLRGPEASF.

This clonotype was seen a few times. The rearrangement links TRBV6-6 to TRBJ2-1; TRBD1 is a possible D gene (5 bases). The CDR3 consists of 15 residues. Germline CDR1 is MNHNY and CDR2 is SVGAGI (reference sequence). Trimming removed 0 bases at V and 6 bases at J, with 12 bases between. The CDR3 here is CASSYSGHLANEQFF. For the CDR3, the DNA is TGTGCCAGCAGTTACTCCGGACACCTTGCCAATGAGCAGTTCTTC.

V and J are TRBV15 and TRBJ1-1; 9 bases are a match to TRBD1. Germline V gene sequence: CDR1 LNHNV, CDR2 YYDKDF (reference sequence). Germline trimming cut 8 bases from V and 4 bases from J; bases unmatched to any gene: 2. This CDR3 region has 12 residues. The CDR3 nucleotides read TGTGCCACCTCGGACAGGGGCACTGAAGCTTTCTTT. This sequence encodes CATSDRGTEAFF.

The V call is TRBV20-1, the J call TRBJ1-4; D gene uncertain. CDR3 length: 11 residues. V lost 4 bases to trimming and J lost 6 bases, with 6 bases between them. Germline CDR1 DFQATT, CDR2 SNEGSKA (reference sequence). The DNA of the CDR3 is TGCAGTGCTACGTATGATGAAAAACTGTTTTTT. This gives the protein CSATYDEKLFF.

The genes are TRBV4-3 and TRBJ2-7; no clear D. This CDR3 has 13 amino acids. Germline values: CDR1 LGHNA, CDR2 YSLEER. V gave up 1 base and J gave up 2 bases, with 6 bases separating them. CDR3 coding DNA: TGCGCCAGCAGCCAAGTTGGGCCCTACGAGCAGTACTTC. Translation: CASSQVGPYEQYF.

The rearrangement links TRBV10-3 to TRBJ2-5; 7 nucleotides line up with TRBD2. V lost 7 bases and J lost 2; bases outside the gene matches: 7. This CDR3 spans 14 amino acids. Germline V gives CDR1 ENHRY, CDR2 SYGVKD. This CDR3 is CAINSGLMQETQYF. CDR3 nucleotides: TGTGCCATCAATAGCGGGCTCATGCAAGAGACCCAGTACTTC.

V is TRBV30 and J is TRBJ1-1; D might be TRBD1 (6 bases). Trimming took 0 bases from V and 1 from J, leaving 9 bases between them. CDR1 is GTSNPN, CDR2 SVGIG, per germline (reference sequence). CDR3 length: 14 residues. CDR3 bases: TGTGCCTGGAGTGTACACAGGGCGAACACTGAAGCTTTCTTT. This codes for CAWSVHRANTEAFF.

The chain couples TRBV13 to TRBJ1-3; 7 bases align to TRBD1. Germline loops: CDR1 PRHDT, CDR2 FYEKMQ (reference sequence). V lost 2 bases and J lost 2; bases outside the gene matches: 3. The CDR3 is 15 residues long. The CDR3 coding sequence is TGTGCCAGCAGCTTATCCGGGACAGCTGGAAACACCATATATTTT. Encoded protein: CASSLSGTAGNTIYF.

This clonotype appeared a few times. The chain carries TRBV30 and TRBJ1-5; TRBD1 matches 9 bases. V was clipped by 5 bases and J by 2 bases; unmatched bases: 10. Germline lookup yields CDR1 GTSNPN and CDR2 SVGIG (reference sequence). CDR3 length: 16 amino acids. CDR3 residues: CAWARTGVMGNQPQHF. The CDR3 DNA follows: TGTGCCTGGGCCCGGACAGGGGTGATGGGCAATCAGCCCCAGCATTTT.

The rearrangement joins TRBV19 to TRBJ2-2; the D gene is possibly TRBD1 (5 bases). The germline V gene encodes CDR1 LNHDA and CDR2 SQIVND (reference sequence). V lost 1 base to trimming and J lost 0 bases, with 18 bases between them. The CDR3 contains 19 residues. CDR3 sequence reads: CASSIGLAGMAANTGELFF. CDR3 DNA sequence: TGTGCCAGTAGTATAGGCTTGGCAGGGATGGCCGCGAACACCGGGGAGCTGTTTTTT.

This clonotype was recorded many times. The chain joins TRBV6-1 to TRBJ1-1; D is possibly TRBD1 (5 bases). The CDR3 totals 14 residues. V gave up 7 bases and J gave up 4 bases, with 16 bases separating them. Germline lookup yields CDR1 MNHNS and CDR2 SASEGT. CDR3 sequence: CASNLRGVFTEAFF. The CDR3 DNA reads TGTGCCAGCAATTTGAGGGGAGTATTCACTGAAGCTTTCTTT.

This clonotype appeared many times. V gene TRBV15 combines with J gene TRBJ2-3, with D possibly matching TRBD2 (5 bases). Germline lookup yields CDR1 LNHNV and CDR2 YYDKDF (reference sequence). CDR3 size: 16 residues. Trimming pared 5 bases from V and 4 bases from J, leaving 19 bases between. The CDR3 reads CATSEDRETRSDTQYF. As DNA, the CDR3 is TGTGCCACCAGCGAGGACCGGGAAACACGGTCAGATACGCAGTATTTT.

This clonotype was counted a few times. The chain has TRBV3-1 and TRBJ2-5; 12 nucleotides match TRBD2. Trimming cost V 6 bases and J 2 bases; bases outside gene matches: 7. Germline values: CDR1 LGHDT, CDR2 YNNKEL (reference sequence). The CDR3 is made up of 16 amino acids. CDR3: CASSAGLAGLQETQYF. The CDR3 DNA reads TGTGCCAGCAGTGCCGGACTAGCGGGGCTGCAAGAGACCCAGTACTTC.

This clonotype appeared many times. The chain couples TRBV29-1 to TRBJ1-5; 7 nucleotides line up with TRBD1. The germline V gene encodes CDR1 SQVTM and CDR2 ANQGSEA. With 6 bases clipped from V and 0 bases from J, the junction kept 2 bases outside the gene matches. The CDR3 loop spans 13 amino acids. In nucleotides, the CDR3 is TGCAGCGTCGGGACAGATAGCAATCAGCCCCAGCATTTT. As protein: CSVGTDSNQPQHF.

This clonotype was counted at least ten times. The chain combines TRBV7-2 with TRBJ1-1; a weak D match, TRBD1 (5 bases). The ends were cut back, 0 bases at V and 4 bases at J, with 12 bases in the middle. CDR1 is SGHTA, CDR2 FQGNSA, per germline. The CDR3 consists of 15 residues. CDR3 coding DNA: TGTGCCAGCAGCTTAGCGGCGGGGGGAAGCACTGAAGCTTTCTTT. Its protein is CASSLAAGGSTEAFF.

This clonotype was recorded a few times. J is TRBJ2-1 and V is TRBV4-1; no definite D call. The V end was cut by 3 bases, the J end by 5 bases, with 17 bases between. Germline assignment: CDR1 MGHRA and CDR2 YSYEKL. The CDR3 runs to 16 residues. This chain's CDR3 is CASSHLSTNRDNEQFF. The CDR3 nucleotides are TGCGCCAGCAGCCATTTAAGCACGAATCGGGACAATGAGCAGTTCTTC.

This clonotype was found a few times. This chain uses TRBV25-1 with TRBJ2-3; 8 bases fit TRBD2. The V segment lost 6 bases and the J segment 1 base; nucleotides outside the gene matches: 6. The germline V gene encodes CDR1 MGHDK and CDR2 SYGVNS. The CDR3 is made up of 15 amino acids. This CDR3 reads CASRGLVACTDTQYF. CDR3 coding DNA: TGTGCCAGCAGGGGACTAGTCGCATGCACAGATACGCAGTATTTT.

The V and J genes are TRBV19 and TRBJ2-7; tentatively, D is TRBD1 (6 bases). Trimming removed 2 bases at V and 2 bases at J, with 13 bases between. Germline V gives CDR1 LNHDA, CDR2 SQIVND (reference sequence). This CDR3 is built from 15 residues. CDR3 sequence (DNA): TGTGCCAGTAGTATAAATCCGGGACAACCCTACGAGCAGTACTTC. Its protein product is CASSINPGQPYEQYF.

This clonotype has only a few counts. J is TRBJ2-3 and V is TRBV6-1, with a tentative D call TRBD2 (6 bases). V lost 6 bases to trimming and J lost 2 bases, with 15 bases between them. The CDR3 runs to 15 residues. Germline V gives CDR1 MNHNS, CDR2 SASEGT. The CDR3 region has the DNA TGTGCCAGCAGGAGTGGGACTCAATTCACAGATACGCAGTATTTT. It translates to CASRSGTQFTDTQYF.

This clonotype appeared many times. The V and J genes are TRBV10-3 and TRBJ1-5; D is uncertain. V lost 10 bases to trimming and J lost 3 bases, with 10 bases between them. This CDR3 is built from 12 residues. Germline CDR1 is ENHRY and CDR2 is SYGVKD. Written as DNA, the CDR3 is TGTGCCAGCCAAAGGGACAATCAGCCCCAGCATTTT. Translation: CASQRDNQPQHF.

This clonotype was seen ten or more times. J is TRBJ2-1 and V is TRBV7-3; 9 bases line up with TRBD1. This CDR3 has 15 residues. V dropped 5 bases and J dropped 8; count of bases not matched to a gene: 10. Germline loops: CDR1 SGHTA, CDR2 FQGTGA. CDR3 in amino acids: CASSPGSGQGYEQFF. The CDR3, as DNA: TGTGCCAGCAGCCCAGGATCGGGACAGGGTTATGAGCAGTTCTTC.

This clonotype was counted between two and nine times. This rearrangement joins TRBV10-1 to TRBJ2-6; no reliable D call. The germline V gene encodes CDR1 WNHNN and CDR2 SYGVQD (reference sequence). The CDR3 runs to 17 residues. Trimming took 6 bases from V and 2 from J, leaving 17 bases between them. The CDR3 protein is CASSAPERVTGANVLTF. The CDR3 coding sequence is TGCGCCAGCAGCGCTCCAGAACGAGTTACTGGGGCCAACGTCCTGACTTTC.

Only a few counts were recorded for this clonotype. The CDR3 DNA follows: TGTGCCAGCCCCCCCCCCGGGACAGGGTCGGGCGAGCAGTACTTC. It yields the protein CASPPPGTGSGEQYF. The V gene is TRBV28, the J gene TRBJ2-7, with 9 bases lining up with TRBD1. V shed 8 bases and J 6 bases; nucleotides not matched to a gene: 14. The CDR3 totals 15 residues. In germline, CDR1 is MDHEN, CDR2 SYDVKM.

The CDR3 protein is CASSFSGTASSYEQYF. The DNA for the CDR3 is TGTGCCAGCAGCTTCTCCGGGACCGCCTCCTCCTACGAGCAGTACTTC. The chain is built from TRBV7-2 and TRBJ2-7; either TRBD1 or TRBD2 may supply D (5 bases each). V lost 3 bases and J lost 0, with 15 bases in between. This CDR3 has 16 residues. CDR1 is SGHTA and CDR2 is FQGNSA in the germline V gene.